What follows are 10 T cell receptor beta chains derived from one specimen sequenced in a study of T cell repertoires in cytomegalovirus infection. Via MiXCR, TCRdb re-called the reads, giving one row per CDR3 protein. Of 150,000 to 200,000 distinct CDR3 sequences in the sample, approximately 28% were seen once. Sequenced material: PBMCs. The receptor source for this set is a human donor in good health (CMV status not recorded). Some clones in this sample may be carry-over from other donors' samples.

This clonotype was counted many times. V usage is TRBV20-1 and J usage is TRBJ2-3; 12 bases line up with TRBD2. CDR1 and CDR2 (germline): DFQATT, SNEGSKA (reference sequence). The CDR3 runs 16 residues. V dropped 3 bases and J dropped 4; count of bases not matched to a gene: 8. CDR3 DNA sequence: TGCAGTGCTAGGGACCTAGCGGGGGGGCATCCAGATACGCAGTATTTT. Its translation: CSARDLAGGHPDTQYF.

This chain joins TRBV2 and TRBJ2-7, with D tentatively TRBD1 (6 bases). This CDR3 is built from 16 residues. Germline loops: CDR1 SNHLY, CDR2 FYNNEI. V was trimmed by 3 bases and J by 0 bases, leaving 15 bases between them. In nucleotides, the CDR3 is TGTGCCAGCAGTGATCGGGCCAGGGGTATCTCCTACGAGCAGTACTTC. Translating gives CASSDRARGISYEQYF.

The sample holds a few counts of this clonotype. The chain recombines TRBV7-9 with TRBJ1-6; D is ambiguous. Germline loops: CDR1 SEHNR, CDR2 FQNEAQ (reference sequence). CDR3 size: 12 residues. V lost 1 base and J lost 14, with 9 bases in between. The CDR3 here is CASSLEGVTLHF. In nucleotides, the CDR3 is TGTGCCAGCAGCTTAGAAGGAGTGACCCTCCACTTT.

This clonotype was recorded many times. V and J are TRBV5-7 and TRBJ1-5; D is possibly TRBD1 (5 bases). TRBV5-7 is flagged as an ORF with uncertain function. This CDR3 spans 14 amino acids. With 4 bases removed from V and 5 bases from J, the gap between germline ends came to 13 bases. The CDR3 sequence is CASSKCVGHQPQHF. The CDR3 DNA is TGTGCCAGCAGCAAGTGTGTGGGGCATCAGCCCCAGCATTTT.

A few counts support this clonotype. The CDR3 sequence: CASSTTGGTIYF. The CDR3 DNA is TGTGCCAGCAGCACCACGGGTGGCACCATATATTTT. V usage is TRBV11-3 and J usage is TRBJ1-3; D is ambiguous. From germline, CDR1 is SGHNT and CDR2 YENEEA. V lost 5 bases and J 9 bases, leaving 11 bases between the germline ends. The CDR3 covers 12 residues.

This chain links TRBV5-4 with TRBJ2-3; D is unresolved. The CDR3 spans 14 residues. V lost 4 bases and J lost 6, with 15 bases in between. Germline CDR1 is SGHNT and CDR2 is YYREEE (reference sequence). The CDR3 bases are TGTGCCAGCAGCCGGACCGGCCCCACCGATACGCAGTATTTT. It specifies CASSRTGPTDTQYF.

The V and J genes are TRBV5-4 and TRBJ1-5, with D unclear. V dropped 4 bases and J dropped 0 bases, with 11 bases sitting between them. The CDR3 spans 15 residues. Germline V lookup: CDR1 SGHNT, CDR2 YYREEE (reference sequence). CDR3 nucleotide sequence: TGTGCCAGCAGCGGTCAGGCTTATAGCAATCAGCCCCAGCATTTT. This encodes CASSGQAYSNQPQHF.

This clonotype was counted only a few times. This chain joins TRBV6-6 and TRBJ1-2; D is ambiguous. The CDR3 is 12 amino acids. Germline V lookup: CDR1 MNHNY, CDR2 SVGAGI (reference sequence). The V end was cut by 2 bases, the J end by 8 bases, with 9 bases between. The CDR3 loop is CASSYGSPGYTF. The CDR3 DNA sequence: TGTGCCAGCAGTTACGGCTCGCCCGGCTACACCTTC.

The V and J genes are TRBV12-5 and TRBJ1-1; TRBD1 agrees at 8 bases. The V and J ends lost 5 bases and 6 bases, in that order; junction bases with no gene match: 11. The CDR3 consists of 15 residues. In germline, CDR1 is LGHNT, CDR2 FRNRAP. CDR3 residues: CASGPPTGAGAEAFF. In nucleotides, the CDR3 is TGTGCTAGTGGTCCTCCGACAGGGGCAGGCGCTGAAGCTTTCTTT.

The sample holds a few counts of this clonotype. V gene TRBV7-9 combines with J gene TRBJ1-6; possibly TRBD1 for D (5 bases). Germline values: CDR1 SEHNR, CDR2 FQNEAQ (reference sequence). The CDR3 runs 13 residues. The V and J ends lost 1 base and 10 bases respectively, with 8 bases between them. The CDR3 nucleotides read TGTGCCAGCAGCTTAGAACAGGACTCACCCCTCCACTTT. Protein: CASSLEQDSPLHF.